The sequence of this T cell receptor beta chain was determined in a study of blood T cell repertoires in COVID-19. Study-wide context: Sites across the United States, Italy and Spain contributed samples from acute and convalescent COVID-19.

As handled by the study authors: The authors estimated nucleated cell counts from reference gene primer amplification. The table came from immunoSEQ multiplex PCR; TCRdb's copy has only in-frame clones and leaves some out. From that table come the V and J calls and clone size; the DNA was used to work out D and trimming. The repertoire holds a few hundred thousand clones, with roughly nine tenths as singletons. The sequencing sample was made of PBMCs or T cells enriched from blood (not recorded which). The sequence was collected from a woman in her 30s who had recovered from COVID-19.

CDR3 residues: CASRNSDRVLSEAFF. DNA of the CDR3: TGTGCCAGCCGAAACTCCGACAGGGTCCTTTCTGAAGCTTTCTTT. V and J are TRBV28 and TRBJ1-1; 7 nucleotides match TRBD1. Germline CDR1 is MDHEN and CDR2 is SYDVKM. V lost 8 bases, J lost 6 bases, and 15 bases stayed unmatched. The CDR3 covers 15 residues.